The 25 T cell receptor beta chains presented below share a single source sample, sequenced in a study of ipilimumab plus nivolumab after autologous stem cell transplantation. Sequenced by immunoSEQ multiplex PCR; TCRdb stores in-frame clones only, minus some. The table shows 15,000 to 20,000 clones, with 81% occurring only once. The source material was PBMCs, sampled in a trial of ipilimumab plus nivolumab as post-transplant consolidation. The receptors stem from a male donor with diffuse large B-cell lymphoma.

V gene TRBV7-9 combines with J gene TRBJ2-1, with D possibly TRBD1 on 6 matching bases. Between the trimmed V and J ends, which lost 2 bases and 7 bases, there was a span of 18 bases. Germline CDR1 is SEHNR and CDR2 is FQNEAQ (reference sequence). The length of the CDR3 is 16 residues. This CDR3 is CASSLIRVGGRNEQFF. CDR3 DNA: TGTGCCAGCAGCTTAATCAGGGTAGGGGGTCGGAATGAGCAGTTCTTC.

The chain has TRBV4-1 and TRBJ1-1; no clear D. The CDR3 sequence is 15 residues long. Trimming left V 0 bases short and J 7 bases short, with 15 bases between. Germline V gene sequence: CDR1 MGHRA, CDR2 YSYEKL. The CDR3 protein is CASSQEGKDADEAFF. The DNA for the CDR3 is TGCGCCAGCAGCCAAGAAGGCAAGGACGCCGATGAAGCTTTCTTT.

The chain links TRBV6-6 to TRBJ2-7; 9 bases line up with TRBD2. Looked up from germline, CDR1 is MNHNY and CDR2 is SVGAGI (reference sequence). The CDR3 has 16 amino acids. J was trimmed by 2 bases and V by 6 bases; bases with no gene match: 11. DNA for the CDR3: TGTGCCAGCAGCCGATCCATGAGCGGGGGGACCTACGAGCAGTACTTC. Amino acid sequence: CASSRSMSGGTYEQYF.

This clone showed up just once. The CDR3: CASSLGRGNTGELFF. The CDR3 DNA reads TGTGCCAGCAGCTTAGGTCGGGGGAACACCGGGGAGCTGTTTTTT. The V gene is TRBV11-2, the J gene TRBJ2-2, with D perhaps matching TRBD2 (5 bases). The V gene lost 1 base and the J gene lost 1 base, with 7 bases spanning the gap. The CDR3 has 15 residues. CDR1 is SGHAT, CDR2 FQNNGV, per germline.

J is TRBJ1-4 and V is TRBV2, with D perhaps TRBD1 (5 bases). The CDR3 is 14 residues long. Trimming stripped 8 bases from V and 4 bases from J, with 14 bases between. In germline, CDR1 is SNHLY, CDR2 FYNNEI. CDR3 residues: CASERGAGNEKLFF. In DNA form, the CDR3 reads TGTGCCAGCGAGAGAGGGGCGGGTAATGAAAAACTGTTTTTT.

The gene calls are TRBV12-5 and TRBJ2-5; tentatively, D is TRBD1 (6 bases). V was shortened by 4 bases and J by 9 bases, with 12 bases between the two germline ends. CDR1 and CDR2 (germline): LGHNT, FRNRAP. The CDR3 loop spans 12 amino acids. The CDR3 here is CASGWDIGAQYF. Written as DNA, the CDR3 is TGTGCTAGTGGTTGGGACATCGGGGCCCAGTACTTC.

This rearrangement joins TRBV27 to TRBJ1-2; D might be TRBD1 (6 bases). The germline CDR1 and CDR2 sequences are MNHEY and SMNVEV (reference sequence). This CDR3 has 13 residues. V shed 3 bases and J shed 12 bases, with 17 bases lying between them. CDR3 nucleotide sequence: TGTGCCAGCAGTTTGCTTCCAGGGGCCCCGGACACCTTC. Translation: CASSLLPGAPDTF.

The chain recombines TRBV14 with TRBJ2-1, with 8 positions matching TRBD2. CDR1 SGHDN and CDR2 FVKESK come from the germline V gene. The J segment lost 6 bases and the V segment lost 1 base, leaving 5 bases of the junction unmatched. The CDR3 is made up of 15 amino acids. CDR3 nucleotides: TGTGCCAGCAGCCAAGGACAAGCGGGGGTCAATGAGCAGTTCTTC. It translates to CASSQGQAGVNEQFF.

The CDR3 region has the DNA TGTGCCAGCAGCTTAGTCGGGGTGGAAGATGGCTACACCTTC. Translated, it gives CASSLVGVEDGYTF. The genes are TRBV7-7 and TRBJ1-2; D uncertain. Trimming shortened V by 1 base and J by 6 bases, and 12 bases separated the two germline ends. The CDR3 sequence is 14 residues long. The V gene's germline CDR1 is SSHAT and CDR2 FNYEAQ (reference sequence).

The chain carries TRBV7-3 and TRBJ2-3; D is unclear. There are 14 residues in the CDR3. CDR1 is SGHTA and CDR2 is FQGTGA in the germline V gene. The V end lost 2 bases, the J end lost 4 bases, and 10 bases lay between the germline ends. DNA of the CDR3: TGTGCCAGCAGCTTAGCCGATGGGGCAGATACGCAGTATTTT. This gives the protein CASSLADGADTQYF. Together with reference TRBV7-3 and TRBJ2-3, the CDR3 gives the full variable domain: GAGVSQTPSNKVTEKGKYVELRCDPISGHTALYWYRQSLGQGPEFLIYFQGTGAADDSGLPNDRFFAVRPEGSVSTLKIQRTERGDSAVYLCASSLADGADTQYFGPGTRLTVL.

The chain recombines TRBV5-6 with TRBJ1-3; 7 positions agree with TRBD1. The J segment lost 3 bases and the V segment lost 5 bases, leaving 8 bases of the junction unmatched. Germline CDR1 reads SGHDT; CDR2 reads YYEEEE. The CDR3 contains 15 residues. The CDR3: CASSGRGGNGNTIYF. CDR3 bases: TGTGCCAGCAGTGGTAGAGGGGGCAATGGAAACACCATATATTTT.

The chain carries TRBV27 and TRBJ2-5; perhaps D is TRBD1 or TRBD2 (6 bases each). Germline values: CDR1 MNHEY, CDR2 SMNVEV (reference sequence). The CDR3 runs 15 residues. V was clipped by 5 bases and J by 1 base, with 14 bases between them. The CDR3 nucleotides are TGTGCCAGCAGTGAGGGGGGCTATCCCCAAGAGACCCAGTACTTC. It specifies CASSEGGYPQETQYF.

CDR3 sequence (DNA): TGTGCCAGCTCACCACGGGCAGGAGACACTGAAGCTTTCTTT. Encoded protein: CASSPRAGDTEAFF. The chain couples TRBV18 to TRBJ1-1; D not resolved. V gave up 1 base and J gave up 3 bases, with 9 bases separating them. This CDR3 is built from 14 residues. Germline V gives CDR1 KGHSH, CDR2 LQKENI.

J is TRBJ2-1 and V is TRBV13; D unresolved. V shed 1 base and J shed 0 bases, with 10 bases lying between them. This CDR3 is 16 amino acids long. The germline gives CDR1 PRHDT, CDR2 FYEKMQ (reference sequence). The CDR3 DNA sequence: TGTGCCAGCAGCTTAGTTGAACAGAGCTCCTACAATGAGCAGTTCTTC. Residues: CASSLVEQSSYNEQFF.

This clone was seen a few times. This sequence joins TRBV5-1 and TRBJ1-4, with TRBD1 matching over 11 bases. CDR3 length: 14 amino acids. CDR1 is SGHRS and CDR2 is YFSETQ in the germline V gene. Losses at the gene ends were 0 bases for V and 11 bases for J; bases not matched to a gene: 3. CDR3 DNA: TGCGCCAGCAGCTTGGAGGGGACAGGGGGGAAACTGTTTTTT. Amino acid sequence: CASSLEGTGGKLFF.

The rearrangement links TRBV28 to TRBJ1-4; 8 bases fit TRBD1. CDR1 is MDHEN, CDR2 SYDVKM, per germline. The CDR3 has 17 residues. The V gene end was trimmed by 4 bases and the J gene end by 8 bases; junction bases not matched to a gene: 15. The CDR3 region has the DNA TGTGCCAGCAGTTCCCTCTCCGCGGACAGGGCAGGGGAAAAACTGTTTTTT. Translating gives CASSSLSADRAGEKLFF.

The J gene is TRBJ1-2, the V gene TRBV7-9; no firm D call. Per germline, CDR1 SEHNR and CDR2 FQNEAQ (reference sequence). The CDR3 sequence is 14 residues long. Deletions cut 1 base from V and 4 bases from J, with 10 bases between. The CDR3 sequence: CASSLDTDLYGYTF. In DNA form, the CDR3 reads TGTGCCAGCAGCTTAGATACGGACCTCTATGGCTACACCTTC. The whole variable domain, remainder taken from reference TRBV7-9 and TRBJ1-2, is DTGVSQNPRHKITKRGQNVTFRCDPISEHNRLYWYRQTLGQGPEFLTYFQNEAQLEKSRLLSDRFSAERPKGSFSTLEIQRTEQGDSAMYLCASSLDTDLYGYTFGSGTRLTVV.

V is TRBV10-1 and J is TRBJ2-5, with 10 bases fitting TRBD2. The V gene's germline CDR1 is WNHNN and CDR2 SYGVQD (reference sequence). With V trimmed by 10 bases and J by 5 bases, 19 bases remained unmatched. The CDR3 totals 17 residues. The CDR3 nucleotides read TGCGCCACTCAACACCTAGCGGGGGACGCGAGGGGGGAGACCCAGTACTTC. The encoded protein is CATQHLAGDARGETQYF.

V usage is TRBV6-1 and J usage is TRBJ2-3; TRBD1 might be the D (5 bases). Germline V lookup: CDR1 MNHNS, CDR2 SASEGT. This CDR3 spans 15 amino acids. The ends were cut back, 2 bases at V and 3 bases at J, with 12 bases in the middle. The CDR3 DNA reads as TGTGCCAGCAGTGAACAGGGAATACAAACAGATACGCAGTATTTT. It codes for CASSEQGIQTDTQYF.

DNA of the CDR3: TGTGCCAGCAGCGATACTACTAACTATGGCTACACCTTC. It codes for CASSDTTNYGYTF. V and J are TRBV7-2 and TRBJ1-2; no definite D call. The ends were cut back, 5 bases at V and 0 bases at J, with 7 bases in the middle. This CDR3 comprises 13 residues. Germline V CDR1 and CDR2: SGHTA, FQGNSA.

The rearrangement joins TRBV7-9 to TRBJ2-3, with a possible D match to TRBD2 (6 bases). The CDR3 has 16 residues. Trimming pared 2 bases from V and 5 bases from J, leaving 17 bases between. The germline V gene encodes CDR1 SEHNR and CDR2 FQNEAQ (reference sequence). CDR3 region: CASSLWGGARIDTQYF. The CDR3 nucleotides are TGTGCCAGCAGCTTATGGGGCGGGGCCAGGATAGATACGCAGTATTTT.

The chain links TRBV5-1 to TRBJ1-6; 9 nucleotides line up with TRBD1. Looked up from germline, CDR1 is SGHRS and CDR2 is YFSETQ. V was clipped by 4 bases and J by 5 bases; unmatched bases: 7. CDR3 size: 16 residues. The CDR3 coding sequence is TGCGCCAGCAGCCCCGCGGGACAGGGAAATAATTCACCCCTCCACTTT. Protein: CASSPAGQGNNSPLHF.

The CDR3 DNA reads as TGTGCCAGTAGTAGCCTAGCGGATCCTATGGATACGCAGTATTTT. Translated: CASSSLADPMDTQYF. The chain uses TRBV19 and TRBJ2-3, with 7 bases lining up with TRBD2. Trimming removed 4 bases from V and 6 bases from J; junction bases left unmatched: 10. Germline CDR1 and CDR2: LNHDA and SQIVND (reference sequence). The CDR3 is made up of 15 amino acids.

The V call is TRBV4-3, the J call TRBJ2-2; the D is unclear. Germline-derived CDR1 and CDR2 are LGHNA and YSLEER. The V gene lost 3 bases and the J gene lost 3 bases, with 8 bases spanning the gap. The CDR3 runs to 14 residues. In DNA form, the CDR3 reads TGCGCCAGCAGCCAGGCTAGGCACACCGGGGAGCTGTTTTTT. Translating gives CASSQARHTGELFF.

The CDR3 reads CASSAQTSGLGDTQYF. CDR3 nucleotide sequence: TGTGCCAGCAGCGCCCAGACTAGCGGCCTAGGAGATACGCAGTATTTT. The V and J genes are TRBV9 and TRBJ2-3; 9 bases fit TRBD2. The CDR3 spans 16 residues. J lost 5 bases, V lost 3 bases, and 10 bases had no gene match. The germline V gene has CDR1 SGDLS and CDR2 YYNGEE.